This TCR beta chain stems from a study of cytomegalovirus exposure and HLA in healthy donors. Points from the study as a whole: The authors reported that TCR beta sequences could predict HLA-A and HLA-B alleles. These predictions were accurate for most subjects in the first cohort.

PCR employed 60 Vbeta and 13 Jbeta primers. Assay: immunoSEQ multiplex PCR; the TCRdb copy retains only in-frame clones and omits some. The repertoire includes about 200,000 clones, approximately 80% of them detected once, and 1.4% sits in the top ten. To note about this clone: Antigen: not known.

Sequencing used PBMCs. This receptor was taken from a girl aged 5 to 17 in good health and CMV-seronegative.

The CDR3 nucleotides are TGTGCCAGCCAAAATAGCGGCAATCAGCCCCAGCATTTT. It encodes CASQNSGNQPQHF. The chain recombines TRBV6-5 with TRBJ1-5; D is unclear. V gave up 8 bases and J gave up 2 bases, with 10 bases separating them. Per germline, CDR1 MNHEY and CDR2 SVGAGI. The CDR3 is 13 amino acids.